The 20 T cell receptor beta chains in this list originate from one sample, sequenced in a study of T cell responses to AZD1222 COVID-19 vaccine (dated by TCRdb to the early 2020s). According to the study, the label for this sample's time point signals: baseline before first vaccination. The library relied on the immunoSEQ multiplex PCR assay. TCRdb took this table from immuneACCESS and kept in-frame rearrangements with V and J called. Such tables lack part of the clones; where checked against another copy, unresolved V genes explain under half of the gap, and the rest is unexplained. This sample gives roughly 150,000 clones in total; roughly 90% of them show up just once. Jointly, the top ten make up approximately 1.5% of the sample. The source was peripheral blood, collected on day 0 of AZD1222 vaccination. Receptors were obtained from an adult in good health.

In its sample, this clone was seen once. This chain joins TRBV19 and TRBJ2-3; 11 bases fit TRBD2. The CDR3 covers 16 residues. CDR1 is LNHDA and CDR2 is SQIVND in the germline V gene (reference sequence). V was clipped by 6 bases and J by 6 bases; unmatched bases: 11. CDR3 nucleotide sequence: TGTGCCAGTAGCTTCTCCGGGACTAGCGGACGTGATACGCAGTATTTT. It specifies CASSFSGTSGRDTQYF.

J is TRBJ1-1 and V is TRBV5-1; 7 nucleotides match TRBD1. The V gene end was trimmed by 7 bases and the J gene end by 0 bases; junction bases not matched to a gene: 3. Germline CDR1 reads SGHRS; CDR2 reads YFSETQ. The CDR3 spans 13 residues. This chain's CDR3 is CASRGTVNTEAFF. DNA of the CDR3: TGCGCCAGCCGTGGGACAGTGAACACTGAAGCTTTCTTT.

This clone was counted a single time. V and J are TRBV6-5 and TRBJ2-1; TRBD1 or TRBD2 may be the D gene (5 bases each). This CDR3 has 15 amino acids. The V and J ends lost 4 bases and 9 bases respectively, with 19 bases between them. Germline lookup yields CDR1 MNHEY and CDR2 SVGAGI. CDR3 amino acids: CASSFEGRVLGEQFF. The CDR3 DNA is TGTGCCAGCAGTTTTGAGGGACGGGTTTTGGGTGAGCAGTTCTTC.

The V gene is TRBV7-9, the J gene TRBJ2-5; D perhaps matches TRBD1 (7 bases). Germline-derived CDR1 and CDR2 are SEHNR and FQNEAQ (reference sequence). The length of the CDR3 is 15 residues. V lost 1 base to trimming and J lost 4 bases, with 13 bases between them. The CDR3 DNA reads TGTGCCAGCAGCTTAGAGGGGGCTAGCGCAGAGACCCAGTACTTC. Protein: CASSLEGASAETQYF.

The chain uses TRBV11-2 and TRBJ2-4; D is unresolved. The CDR3 has 12 residues. Germline CDR1 reads SGHAT; CDR2 reads FQNNGV. V was pared by 0 bases and J by 16 bases, with 13 bases between. This CDR3 reads CASSLDNFRVYF. The DNA for the CDR3 is TGTGCCAGCAGCTTAGATAATTTTAGGGTTTACTTC.

This sequence joins TRBV29-1 and TRBJ2-7; 7 nucleotides match TRBD2. The germline V gene encodes CDR1 SQVTM and CDR2 ANQGSEA. The V segment lost 7 bases and the J segment 3 bases; nucleotides outside the gene matches: 9. CDR3 length: 13 residues. CDR3 amino acids: CSGAVAGGYEQYF. In DNA, the CDR3 is TGCAGCGGGGCGGTAGCGGGTGGCTACGAGCAGTACTTC.

The genes are TRBV18 and TRBJ2-5; 12 nucleotides line up with TRBD1. The ends lost 3 bases at V and 4 bases at J; junction bases unmatched: 3. Germline lookup yields CDR1 KGHSH and CDR2 LQKENI. This CDR3 comprises 15 residues. The CDR3 DNA reads TGTGCCAGCTCACCCGGGACAGGGGGCCGAGAGACCCAGTACTTC. Amino acid sequence: CASSPGTGGRETQYF.

The chain recombines TRBV7-2 with TRBJ2-3, with D possibly matching TRBD2 (7 bases). Germline values: CDR1 SGHTA, CDR2 FQGNSA. Trimming shortened V by 4 bases and J by 2 bases, and 16 bases separated the two germline ends. CDR3 length: 16 residues. CDR3 nucleotides: TGTGCCAGCAGCTGGACAGCGGGGAAACCCACAGATACGCAGTATTTT. Residues: CASSWTAGKPTDTQYF.

V usage is TRBV4-3 and J usage is TRBJ1-2, with 7 positions matching TRBD1. Germline CDR1 LGHNA, CDR2 YSLEER. Unmatched junction bases numbered 9, after V lost 4 bases and J lost 4 bases. The CDR3 is 15 residues long. The CDR3 loop is CASSPGTDFLYGYTF. CDR3 in DNA: TGCGCCAGCAGCCCTGGGACAGACTTCCTCTATGGCTACACCTTC.

The rearrangement uses TRBV7-2 and TRBJ1-2, with 7 bases aligning to TRBD1. The length of the CDR3 is 17 residues. The V gene's germline CDR1 is SGHTA and CDR2 FQGNSA. With 0 bases clipped from V and 4 bases from J, the junction kept 11 bases outside the gene matches. CDR3 amino acids: CASSLAGRGGGFYGYTF. The CDR3 DNA sequence: TGTGCCAGCAGCTTAGCGGGTCGAGGGGGCGGCTTCTATGGCTACACCTTC.

This chain links TRBV7-2 with TRBJ2-1, with a possible D match to TRBD1 (5 bases). Germline V CDR1 and CDR2: SGHTA, FQGNSA. V was shortened by 3 bases and J by 5 bases, with 8 bases between the two germline ends. CDR3 length: 13 amino acids. CDR3 protein: CASSFDRDNEQFF. The DNA for the CDR3 is TGTGCCAGCAGCTTCGACAGAGACAATGAGCAGTTCTTC.

The gene calls are TRBV30 and TRBJ2-1, with TRBD2 matching over 13 bases. The V gene end was trimmed by 2 bases and the J gene end by 2 bases; junction bases not matched to a gene: 3. This CDR3 is built from 16 residues. CDR1 is GTSNPN and CDR2 is SVGIG in the germline V gene (reference sequence). DNA of the CDR3: TGTGCCTGGAGTCTACTAGCGGGAGGGACCTACAATGAGCAGTTCTTC. Translating gives CAWSLLAGGTYNEQFF.

The chain is built from TRBV29-1 and TRBJ2-2; 8 nucleotides line up with TRBD2. J was trimmed by 1 base and V by 2 bases; bases with no gene match: 0. Germline V gives CDR1 SQVTM, CDR2 ANQGSEA. This CDR3 has 14 amino acids. The CDR3 protein is CSVETSGNTGELFF. The CDR3, as DNA: TGCAGCGTTGAAACTAGCGGGAACACCGGGGAGCTGTTTTTT.

V is TRBV5-1 and J is TRBJ2-3, with D possibly matching TRBD2 (6 bases). V was trimmed by 3 bases and J by 7 bases, leaving 21 bases between them. The CDR3 consists of 16 residues. From germline, CDR1 is SGHRS and CDR2 YFSETQ. CDR3 bases: TGCGCCAGCAGCTCCTATAGCGGCCCACCCGGAAATACGCAGTATTTT. It specifies CASSSYSGPPGNTQYF.

DNA for the CDR3: TGCGCCAGCAGCTTGGGGCTAGACCCATCCGAGCAGTACTTC. Protein sequence: CASSLGLDPSEQYF. The rearrangement links TRBV5-1 to TRBJ2-7; D remains ambiguous. CDR1 is SGHRS and CDR2 is YFSETQ in the germline V gene. V was pared by 0 bases and J by 6 bases, with 13 bases between. The CDR3 contains 14 residues.

V gene TRBV7-3 combines with J gene TRBJ1-5; a possible D gene is TRBD1 (6 bases). The V and J ends lost 1 base and 4 bases respectively, with 14 bases between them. Germline values: CDR1 SGHTA, CDR2 FQGTGA. The CDR3 extends over 16 amino acids. Here the CDR3 DNA reads TGTGCCAGCAGCTTAAGGTCGGGGACACGGAATCAGCCCCAGCATTTT. This encodes CASSLRSGTRNQPQHF.

This rearrangement joins TRBV7-9 to TRBJ1-5; D unclear. CDR3 length: 13 residues. The V end was cut by 5 bases, the J end by 6 bases, with 11 bases between. CDR1 and CDR2 (germline): SEHNR, FQNEAQ (reference sequence). For the CDR3, the DNA is TGTGCCAGCAGCCCCCCGGGTGGTCAGCCCCAGCATTTT. As protein: CASSPPGGQPQHF.

The V gene is TRBV6-5, the J gene TRBJ1-6; D is unresolved. The CDR3 sequence is 15 residues long. V gave up 2 bases and J gave up 3 bases, with 8 bases separating them. CDR1 and CDR2 from the germline V gene are MNHEY and SVGAGI. The CDR3 DNA reads TGTGCCAGCAGTTACGGGCAGGTCTATAATTCACCCCTCCACTTT. Protein sequence: CASSYGQVYNSPLHF.

The chain couples TRBV6-5 to TRBJ2-5; 10 bases align to TRBD2. There are 16 residues in the CDR3. Germline V CDR1 and CDR2: MNHEY, SVGAGI. Germline trimming cut 4 bases from V and 2 bases from J; bases unmatched to any gene: 7. Written as DNA, the CDR3 is TGTGCCAGCAGTTCACTGCAAGCGGGGGGGCAAGAGACCCAGTACTTC. Protein sequence: CASSSLQAGGQETQYF.

The chain joins TRBV18 to TRBJ2-5, with TRBD1 identical over 7 bases. V shed 2 bases and J 0 bases; nucleotides not matched to a gene: 6. CDR1 KGHSH and CDR2 LQKENI come from the germline V gene. The CDR3 has 16 residues. The CDR3, as DNA: TGTGCCAGCTCACCAAGGGAACAGGGGAACCAAGAGACCCAGTACTTC. It translates to CASSPREQGNQETQYF.